The rows below give T cell receptor beta chains drawn from one sample of a study of shared clonotypes between healthy human individuals. Profiling relied on immunoSEQ multiplex PCR, and the TCRdb table lists in-frame clones only, not all of them. The sample includes millions of clones, 80% to 95% of them seen just once. The specimen was naive CD4+ T cells from PBMCs. The receptor source for this set is a man in his late teens or twenties in good health. Some clones in this sample may be carry-over from other donors' samples. The CDR3 runs from the conserved cysteine through the conserved F or W. A D gene is named only where the DNA matches it firmly. A row's size may be missing; if present it is once, few, many or a size class.

d_call clone_size j_call v_call cdr3_nt cdr3_aa
NA NA TRBJ2-7 TRBV27 TGTGCCAGCAGAAGCTACGAGCAGTACTTC CASRSYEQYF
NA NA TRBJ2-7 TRBV5-5 TGTGCCAGCAGCTTGGCTCTCCGGTTTGAGCAGTACTTC CASSLALRFEQYF
NA NA TRBJ2-1 TRBV27 TGTGCCAGCAGTTCGCACAGGGCAGGGGACAATGAGCAGTTCTTC CASSSHRAGDNEQFF
TRBD2 once TRBJ2-5 TRBV7-8 TGTGCCAGCAGCCCAGTGGGGGCGGGAGGGGTAGAGACCCAGTACTTC CASSPVGAGGVETQYF
NA once TRBJ2-3 TRBV14 TGTGCCAGCAGCCACTACTTTCCAGATACGCAGTATTTT CASSHYFPDTQYF
NA few TRBJ1-2 TRBV9 TGTGCCAGCAGCGTAGTCAGGGATCCTAACTATGGCTACACCTTC CASSVVRDPNYGYTF
NA NA TRBJ1-1 TRBV7-8 TGTGCCAGCAGCTTATTCCCACCTAGGGAGCACACTGAAGCTTTCTTT CASSLFPPREHTEAFF
TRBD2 NA TRBJ2-7 TRBV6-1 TGTGCCAGCAGACTACTAGCGGGGTTCTACGAGCAGTACTTC CASRLLAGFYEQYF
NA NA TRBJ1-1 TRBV5-1 TGCGCCAGCAGTCCCCGGGGTGGGAACACTGAAGCTTTCTTT CASSPRGGNTEAFF
TRBD2 NA TRBJ2-7 TRBV7-9 TGTGCCAGCAGCCCCGGAGTTGCCAGCGGGAGGGCCCAGTACTTC CASSPGVASGRAQYF